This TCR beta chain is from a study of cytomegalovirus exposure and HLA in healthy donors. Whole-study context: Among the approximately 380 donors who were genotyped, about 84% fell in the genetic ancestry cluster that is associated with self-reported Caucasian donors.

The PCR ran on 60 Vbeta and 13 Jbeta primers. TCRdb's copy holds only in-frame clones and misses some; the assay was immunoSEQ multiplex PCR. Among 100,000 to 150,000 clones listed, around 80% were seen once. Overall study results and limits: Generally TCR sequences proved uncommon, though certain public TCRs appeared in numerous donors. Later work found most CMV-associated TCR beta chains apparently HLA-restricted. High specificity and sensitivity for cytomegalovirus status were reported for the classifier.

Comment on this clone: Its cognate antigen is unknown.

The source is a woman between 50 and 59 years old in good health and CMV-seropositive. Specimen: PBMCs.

The CDR3 loop reads CSATWGDTQYF. CDR3 sequence (DNA): TGCAGTGCTACCTGGGGCGATACGCAGTATTTT. The chain couples TRBV20-1 to TRBJ2-3, with a weak D call TRBD1 (5 bases). Germline V gives CDR1 DFQATT, CDR2 SNEGSKA (reference sequence). Trimming pared 4 bases from V and 6 bases from J, leaving 8 bases between. The CDR3 runs to 11 residues.